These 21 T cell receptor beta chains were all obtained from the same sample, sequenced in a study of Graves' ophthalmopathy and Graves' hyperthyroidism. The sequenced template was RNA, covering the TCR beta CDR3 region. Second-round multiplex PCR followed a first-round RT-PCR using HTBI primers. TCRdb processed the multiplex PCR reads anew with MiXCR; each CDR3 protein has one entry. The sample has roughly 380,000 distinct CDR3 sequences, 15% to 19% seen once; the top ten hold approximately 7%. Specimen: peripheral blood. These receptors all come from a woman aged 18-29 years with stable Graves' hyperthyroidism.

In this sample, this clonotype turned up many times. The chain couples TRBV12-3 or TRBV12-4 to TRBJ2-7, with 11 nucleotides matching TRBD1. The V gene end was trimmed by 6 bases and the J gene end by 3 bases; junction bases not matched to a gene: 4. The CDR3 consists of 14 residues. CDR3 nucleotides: TGTGCCAGCAGCCGCGGGACAGGGGGCTACGAGCAGTACTTC. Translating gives CASSRGTGGYEQYF.

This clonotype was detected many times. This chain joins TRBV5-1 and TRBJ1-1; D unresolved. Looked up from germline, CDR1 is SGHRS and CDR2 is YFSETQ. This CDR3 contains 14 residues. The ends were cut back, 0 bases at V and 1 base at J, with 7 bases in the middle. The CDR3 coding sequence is TGCGCCAGCAGCTTGGAGCATCCGAACACTGAAGCTTTCTTT. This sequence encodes CASSLEHPNTEAFF.

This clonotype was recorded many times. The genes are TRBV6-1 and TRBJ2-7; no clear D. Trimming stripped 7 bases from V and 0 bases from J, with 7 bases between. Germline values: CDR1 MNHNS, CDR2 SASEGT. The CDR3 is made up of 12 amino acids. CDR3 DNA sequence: TGTGCCAGCACCGAGGACTCCTACGAGCAGTACTTC. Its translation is CASTEDSYEQYF.

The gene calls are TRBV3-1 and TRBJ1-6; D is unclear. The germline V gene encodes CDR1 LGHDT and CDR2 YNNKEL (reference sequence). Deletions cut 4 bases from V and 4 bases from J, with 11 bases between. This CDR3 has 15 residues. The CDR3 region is CASSPAGRYNSPLHF. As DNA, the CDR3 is TGTGCCAGCAGCCCTGCCGGCAGATATAATTCACCCCTCCACTTT. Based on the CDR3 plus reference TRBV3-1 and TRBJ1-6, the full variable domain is DTAVSQTPKYLVTQMGNDKSIKCEQNLGHDTMYWYKQDSKKFLKIMFSYNNKELIINETVPNRFSPKSPDKAHLNLHINSLELGDSAVYFCASSPAGRYNSPLHFGNGTRLTVT.

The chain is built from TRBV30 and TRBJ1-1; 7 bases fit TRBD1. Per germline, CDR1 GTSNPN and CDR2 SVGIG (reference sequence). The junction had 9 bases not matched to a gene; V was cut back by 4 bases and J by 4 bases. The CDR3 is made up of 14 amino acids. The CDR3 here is CAWISRGKGTEAFF. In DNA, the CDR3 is TGTGCCTGGATTAGCAGGGGGAAGGGCACTGAAGCTTTCTTT.

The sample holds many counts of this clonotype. CDR3: CATSGPGQGRPYEQYF. In DNA form, the CDR3 reads TGTGCCACCAGCGGACCGGGACAGGGTAGGCCCTACGAGCAGTACTTC. The rearrangement uses TRBV24-1 and TRBJ2-7; 9 bases align to TRBD1. This CDR3 spans 16 amino acids. V shed 7 bases, J shed 2 bases, and the junction held 11 bases outside the gene matches. Germline assignment: CDR1 KGHDR and CDR2 SFDVKD.

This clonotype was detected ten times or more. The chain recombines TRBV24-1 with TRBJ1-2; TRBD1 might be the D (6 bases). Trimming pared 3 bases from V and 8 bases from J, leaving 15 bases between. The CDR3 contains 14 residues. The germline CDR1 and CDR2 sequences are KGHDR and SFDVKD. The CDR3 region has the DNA TGTGCCACCAGTGATCCTAACAGGGAATCCGGCTACACCTTC. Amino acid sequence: CATSDPNRESGYTF.

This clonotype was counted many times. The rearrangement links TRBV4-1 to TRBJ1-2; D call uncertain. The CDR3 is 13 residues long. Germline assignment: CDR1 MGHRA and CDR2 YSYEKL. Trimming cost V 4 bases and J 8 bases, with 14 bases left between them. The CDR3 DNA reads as TGCGCCAGCAGCCCGAGGGAAGTGGAGGGCTACACCTTC. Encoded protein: CASSPREVEGYTF.

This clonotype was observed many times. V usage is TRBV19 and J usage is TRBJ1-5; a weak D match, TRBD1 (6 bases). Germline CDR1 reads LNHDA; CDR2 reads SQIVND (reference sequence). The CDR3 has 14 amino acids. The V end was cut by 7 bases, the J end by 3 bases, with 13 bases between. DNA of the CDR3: TGTGCCAGTACCATGGGGGGCAACAATCAGCCCCAGCATTTT. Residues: CASTMGGNNQPQHF.

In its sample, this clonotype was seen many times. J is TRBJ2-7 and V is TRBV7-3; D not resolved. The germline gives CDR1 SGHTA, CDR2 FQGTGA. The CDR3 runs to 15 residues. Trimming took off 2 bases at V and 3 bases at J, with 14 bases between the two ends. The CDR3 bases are TGTGCCAGCAGCTTAGGGCCGGGCAGAGTCTACGAGCAGTACTTC. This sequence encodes CASSLGPGRVYEQYF.

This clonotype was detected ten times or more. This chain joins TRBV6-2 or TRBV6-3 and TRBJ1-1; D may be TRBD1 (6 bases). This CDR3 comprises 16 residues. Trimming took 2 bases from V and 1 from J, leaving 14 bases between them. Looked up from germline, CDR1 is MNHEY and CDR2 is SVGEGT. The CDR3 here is CASSYIVGGRNTEAFF. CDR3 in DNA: TGTGCCAGCAGTTACATAGTTGGGGGCCGGAACACTGAAGCTTTCTTT.

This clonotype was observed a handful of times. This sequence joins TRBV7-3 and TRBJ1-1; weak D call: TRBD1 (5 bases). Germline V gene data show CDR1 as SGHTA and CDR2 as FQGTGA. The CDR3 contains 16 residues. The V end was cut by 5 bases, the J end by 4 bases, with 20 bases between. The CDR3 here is CASSLSGGGGITEAFF. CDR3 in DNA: TGTGCCAGCAGCCTCAGTGGGGGAGGCGGGATCACTGAAGCTTTCTTT.

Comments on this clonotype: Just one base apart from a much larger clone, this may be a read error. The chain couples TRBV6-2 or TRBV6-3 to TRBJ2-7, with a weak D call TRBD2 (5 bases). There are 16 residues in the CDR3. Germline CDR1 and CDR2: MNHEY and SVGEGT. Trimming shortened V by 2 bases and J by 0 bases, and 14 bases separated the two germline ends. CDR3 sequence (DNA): TGTGCCAGCAGTTACGGTTTTGTGGGGAGCTCCTACGAGCAGTACTTC. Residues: CASSYGFVGSSYEQYF.

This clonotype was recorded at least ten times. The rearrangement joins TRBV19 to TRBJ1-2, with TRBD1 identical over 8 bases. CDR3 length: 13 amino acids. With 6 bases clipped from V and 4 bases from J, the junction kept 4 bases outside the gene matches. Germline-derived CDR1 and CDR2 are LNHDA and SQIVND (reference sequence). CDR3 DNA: TGTGCCAGTAGGAGACAGGGGCTCTATGGCTACACCTTC. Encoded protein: CASRRQGLYGYTF.

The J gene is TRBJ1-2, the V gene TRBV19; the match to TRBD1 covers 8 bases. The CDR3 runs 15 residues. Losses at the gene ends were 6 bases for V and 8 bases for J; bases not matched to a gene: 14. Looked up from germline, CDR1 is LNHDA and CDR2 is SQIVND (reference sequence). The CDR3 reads CASSLSGTGLLGYTF. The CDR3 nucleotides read TGTGCCAGTAGCCTATCCGGGACAGGCCTTTTGGGCTACACCTTC.

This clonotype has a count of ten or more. CDR3 DNA sequence: TGTGCCAGTAGTATAGATCGGCCGGACAGAAGCTCCTATAATTCACCCCTCCACTTT. It yields the protein CASSIDRPDRSSYNSPLHF. The genes are TRBV19 and TRBJ1-6, with TRBD1 as a possible D gene (6 bases). Germline V gene lookup returns CDR1 LNHDA and CDR2 SQIVND (reference sequence). V lost 0 bases and J lost 0, with 15 bases in between. The length of the CDR3 is 19 residues.

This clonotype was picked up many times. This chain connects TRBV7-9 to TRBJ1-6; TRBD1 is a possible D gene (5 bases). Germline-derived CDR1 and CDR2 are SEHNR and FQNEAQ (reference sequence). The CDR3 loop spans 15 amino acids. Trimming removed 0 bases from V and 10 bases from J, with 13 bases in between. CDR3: CASSLARTTTSPLHF. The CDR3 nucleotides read TGTGCCAGCAGCTTAGCACGGACAACAACCTCACCCCTCCACTTT. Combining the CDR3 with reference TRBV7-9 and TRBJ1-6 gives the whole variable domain DTGVSQNPRHKITKRGQNVTFRCDPISEHNRLYWYRQTLGQGPEFLTYFQNEAQLEKSRLLSDRFSAERPKGSFSTLEIQRTEQGDSAMYLCASSLARTTTSPLHFGNGTRLTVT.

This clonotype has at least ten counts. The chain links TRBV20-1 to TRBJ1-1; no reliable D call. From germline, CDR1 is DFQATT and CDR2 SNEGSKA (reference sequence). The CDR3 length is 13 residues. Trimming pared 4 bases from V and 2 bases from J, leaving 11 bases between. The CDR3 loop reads CSAIPGPNTEAFF. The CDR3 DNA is TGCAGTGCTATTCCCGGGCCTAACACTGAAGCTTTCTTT.

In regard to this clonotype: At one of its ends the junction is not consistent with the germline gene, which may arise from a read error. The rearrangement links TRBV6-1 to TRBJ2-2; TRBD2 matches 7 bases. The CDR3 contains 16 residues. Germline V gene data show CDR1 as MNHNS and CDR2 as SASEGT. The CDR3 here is CASSQRDYPSTGELFF. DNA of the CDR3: TGTGCCAGCAGCCAACGGGACTACCCATCCACCGGGGAGCTGTTCTTT.

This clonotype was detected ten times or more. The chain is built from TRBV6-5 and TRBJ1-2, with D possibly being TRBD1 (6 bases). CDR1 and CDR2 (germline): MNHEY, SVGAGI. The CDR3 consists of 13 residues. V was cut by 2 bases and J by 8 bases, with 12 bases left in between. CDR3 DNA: TGTGCCAGCAGTTACAACAGGGCCTCGGGCTACACCTTC. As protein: CASSYNRASGYTF.

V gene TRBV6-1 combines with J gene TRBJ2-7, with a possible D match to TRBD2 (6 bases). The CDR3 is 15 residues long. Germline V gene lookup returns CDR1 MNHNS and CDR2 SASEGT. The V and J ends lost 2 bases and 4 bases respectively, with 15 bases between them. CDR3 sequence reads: CASSEWRGTTYEQYF. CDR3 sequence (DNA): TGTGCCAGCAGTGAATGGCGGGGTACAACTTACGAGCAGTACTTC.